The 22 T cell receptor beta chains below come from one sample, sequenced in a study of post-analysis software for immune sequencing data. No antigen has been assigned to these receptors. The study's findings and limits: TRBV segments more frequent in patients than in controls numbered about 5 and included TRBV5-6, TRBV5-1 and TRBV20-1.

TCR beta cDNA libraries had unique molecular identifiers. One entry per CDR3 protein results from TCRdb running MiXCR on the PCR reads. The sample includes about 400,000 distinct CDR3 sequences, less than 35% of them seen just once. Material for sequencing was blood. The source of these receptors is a girl aged 5-17 years with multiple sclerosis.

This clonotype was seen many times. V and J are TRBV5-1 and TRBJ2-7, with 8 bases aligning to TRBD1. CDR3 length equals 12 residues. J gave up 5 bases and V 5 bases, and 3 bases lay outside the gene matches. In germline, CDR1 is SGHRS, CDR2 YFSETQ. CDR3 sequence: CASRSTGDEQYF. Here the CDR3 DNA reads TGCGCCAGCAGGTCGACAGGGGACGAGCAGTACTTC.

V gene TRBV7-9 combines with J gene TRBJ2-7; 9 bases match TRBD1. The CDR3 has 16 residues. The J segment lost 4 bases and the V segment lost 5 bases, leaving 12 bases of the junction unmatched. The V gene's germline CDR1 is SEHNR and CDR2 FQNEAQ (reference sequence). The CDR3 region has the DNA TGTGCCAGCAGCCAACAGGACAGGGGATACAGTTACGAGCAGTACTTC. This gives the protein CASSQQDRGYSYEQYF.

This clonotype was recorded once. V usage is TRBV19 and J usage is TRBJ2-5; D gene ambiguous. V lost 9 bases and J lost 2, with 10 bases in between. From germline, CDR1 is LNHDA and CDR2 SQIVND (reference sequence). The CDR3 spans 12 residues. This chain's CDR3 is CASSNIQETQYF. In nucleotides, the CDR3 is TGTGCCAGCTCAAATATACAAGAGACCCAGTACTTC.

The V gene is TRBV20-1, the J gene TRBJ1-5; TRBD1 aligns across 7 bases. V was pared by 4 bases and J by 0 bases, with 6 bases of the junction left unmatched. CDR1 DFQATT and CDR2 SNEGSKA come from the germline V gene (reference sequence). The CDR3 extends over 15 amino acids. The CDR3 bases are TGCAGTGCTATCGGGGACAGAGATAGCAATCAGCCCCAGCATTTT. This sequence encodes CSAIGDRDSNQPQHF.

The gene calls are TRBV29-1 and TRBJ1-2, with D unresolved. V lost 7 bases and J lost 8, with 17 bases in between. This CDR3 has 12 residues. Germline CDR1 SQVTM, CDR2 ANQGSEA. CDR3: CSGHQYGTGYTF. The CDR3 region has the DNA TGCAGCGGCCACCAGTACGGAACGGGCTACACCTTC.

The chain uses TRBV12-3 or TRBV12-4 and TRBJ1-2; D unresolved. V lost 2 bases and J lost 0, with 13 bases in between. The CDR3 is 16 amino acids. CDR3 sequence: CASSLRGGSANYGYTF. The CDR3 nucleotides read TGTGCCAGCAGTTTACGGGGAGGATCTGCTAACTATGGCTACACCTTC.

The chain joins TRBV10-3 to TRBJ2-3, with a possible D match to TRBD2 (6 bases). The germline V gene encodes CDR1 ENHRY and CDR2 SYGVKD. The CDR3 loop spans 14 amino acids. CDR3 sequence reads: CTTSEEGFTDTQYF. In DNA, the CDR3 is TGTACCACGAGCGAGGAGGGTTTCACAGATACGCAGTATTTT.

On this clonotype: This CDR3 fails to terminate in the conserved phenylalanine or tryptophan, so it likely reflects a read error. V and J are TRBV5-5 and TRBJ1-5, with 9 bases identical to TRBD1. V lost 4 bases, J lost 6 bases, and 11 bases stayed unmatched. The CDR3 spans 16 residues. The germline V gene encodes CDR1 SGHKS and CDR2 YYEKEE (reference sequence). CDR3: CASSRTGVRASQPQHC. The CDR3 bases are TGTGCCAGCAGCAGGACAGGGGTAAGGGCAAGTCAGCCCCAGCATTGT.

The chain carries TRBV4-2 and TRBJ2-5; 7 bases map to TRBD2. The CDR3 sequence is 13 residues long. The V segment lost 4 bases and the J segment 14 bases; nucleotides outside the gene matches: 13. Germline V gives CDR1 LGHNA, CDR2 YNFKEQ. The CDR3 region has the DNA TGTGCCAGCAGCCCCGAGCATGGGGGGGTGGTTTACTTC. Its protein is CASSPEHGGVVYF.

The chain links TRBV4-3 to TRBJ2-7; D unclear. The CDR3 is made up of 15 amino acids. Trimming removed 0 bases from V and 2 bases from J, with 11 bases in between. The V gene's germline CDR1 is LGHNA and CDR2 YSLEER. Here the CDR3 reads CASSQDARPAYEQYF. CDR3 coding DNA: TGCGCCAGCAGCCAAGACGCCCGGCCGGCCTACGAGCAGTACTTC.

J is TRBJ2-5 and V is TRBV4-1; TRBD2 matches 7 bases. There are 14 residues in the CDR3. CDR1 and CDR2 (germline): MGHRA, YSYEKL. J gave up 1 base and V 10 bases, and 9 bases lay outside the gene matches. The CDR3 DNA reads as TGCGCCACCTCCATGACTAGCATCCAAGAGACCCAGTACTTC. Its translation: CATSMTSIQETQYF.

The chain links TRBV10-3 to TRBJ1-2; D remains ambiguous. Deletions cut 3 bases from V and 14 bases from J, with 13 bases between. CDR1 is ENHRY, CDR2 SYGVKD, per germline. This CDR3 is 11 amino acids long. The DNA of the CDR3 is TGTGCCATCAGTGACGACACCACCGGGACCTTC. Translation gives CAISDDTTGTF.

The chain couples TRBV7-9 to TRBJ1-2; no definite D call. V lost 5 bases and J 7 bases, leaving 20 bases between the germline ends. Germline V CDR1 and CDR2: SEHNR, FQNEAQ (reference sequence). The CDR3 runs 15 residues. CDR3 amino acids: CASSPFGTLGPGYTF. In DNA, the CDR3 is TGTGCCAGCAGCCCCTTTGGAACCCTAGGTCCTGGCTACACCTTC.

There are a few counts of this clonotype. The genes are TRBV6-2 or TRBV6-3 and TRBJ1-5; 9 nucleotides agree with TRBD1. Germline CDR1 MNHEY, CDR2 SVGEGT. The CDR3 has 14 residues. Unmatched junction bases numbered 9, after V lost 10 bases and J lost 5 bases. CDR3 residues: CATMTGGEDQPQHF. In DNA form, the CDR3 reads TGTGCCACCATGACAGGGGGTGAGGATCAGCCCCAGCATTTT.

This clonotype has more than one count but fewer than ten. The V call is TRBV4-2, the J call TRBJ2-4, with TRBD2 matching over 11 bases. The CDR3 sequence is 16 residues long. V dropped 2 bases and J dropped 2; count of bases not matched to a gene: 2. Germline V gene sequence: CDR1 LGHNA, CDR2 YNFKEQ. The CDR3 nucleotides are TGTGCCAGCAGCCAAACTAGCGGGGGTTCCAAAAACATTCAGTACTTC. As protein: CASSQTSGGSKNIQYF.

This clonotype was counted a few times. The chain links TRBV14 to TRBJ1-6, with 8 bases aligning to TRBD1. Germline CDR1 SGHDN, CDR2 FVKESK. CDR3 length equals 14 residues. V gave up 4 bases and J gave up 6 bases; unmatched junction bases: 2. The CDR3 reads CASSRGQANSPLHF. CDR3 sequence (DNA): TGTGCCAGCAGCCGGGGACAGGCTAATTCACCCCTCCACTTT.

This clonotype has just a few counts. The V call is TRBV19, the J call TRBJ2-5; D might be TRBD1 (5 bases). The J call may be in error: the DNA end matches TRBJ2-7 better. Germline loops: CDR1 LNHDA, CDR2 SQIVND (reference sequence). The CDR3 sequence is 13 residues long. In nucleotides, the CDR3 is TGTGCCAGTAGTACCACCACAGGAGACGAGCAGTACTTC. Its translation is CASSTTTGDEQYF.

The chain employs TRBV7-2 and TRBJ2-1, with 10 bases fitting TRBD2. After removal of 5 bases from V and 10 bases from J, the junction contained 14 bases not matched to a gene. Germline V CDR1 and CDR2: SGHTA, FQGNSA. The CDR3 has 16 residues. The CDR3, as DNA: TGTGCCAGCAGCCCCCAGGGGGCTAGCGGGGGCCAAGAGCAGTTCTTC. Its protein product is CASSPQGASGGQEQFF.

This clonotype was seen ten or more times. The V call is TRBV7-2, the J call TRBJ1-5; D is unclear. Trimming cost V 4 bases and J 7 bases, with 14 bases left between them. The CDR3 has 14 amino acids. Germline V gives CDR1 SGHTA, CDR2 FQGNSA. The DNA for the CDR3 is TGTGCCAGCAGCTCGGCCCCGCGGGGACAGCCCCAGCATTTT. It is translated as CASSSAPRGQPQHF.

Only a few counts were recorded for this clonotype. The CDR3 DNA is TGTGCCAGCATCCCTGAAGCTTTCTTT. Translated, it gives CASIPEAFF. The chain carries TRBV7-6 and TRBJ1-1; no clear D gene. Germline loops: CDR1 SGHVS, CDR2 FNYEAQ. The CDR3 totals 9 residues. The V and J ends lost 7 bases and 6 bases respectively, with 3 bases between them.

This clonotype was seen more than once but under ten times. This chain connects TRBV7-2 to TRBJ1-4; no reliable D call. The V gene's germline CDR1 is SGHTA and CDR2 FQGNSA. Trimming left V 2 bases short and J 0 bases short, with 7 bases between. The CDR3 has 15 amino acids. The CDR3 here is CASSLSGATNEKLFF. The CDR3 DNA follows: TGTGCCAGCAGCTTATCGGGTGCAACTAATGAAAAACTGTTTTTT.

V and J are TRBV10-3 and TRBJ2-5; D possibly uses TRBD1 or TRBD2 (5 bases each). Germline V gene lookup returns CDR1 ENHRY and CDR2 SYGVKD. The CDR3 covers 12 residues. V gave up 9 bases and J gave up 11 bases, with 19 bases separating them. The CDR3 DNA sequence: TGTGCCATGGGGGACCAGGGAGATGAGCAGTACTTC. This encodes CAMGDQGDEQYF.